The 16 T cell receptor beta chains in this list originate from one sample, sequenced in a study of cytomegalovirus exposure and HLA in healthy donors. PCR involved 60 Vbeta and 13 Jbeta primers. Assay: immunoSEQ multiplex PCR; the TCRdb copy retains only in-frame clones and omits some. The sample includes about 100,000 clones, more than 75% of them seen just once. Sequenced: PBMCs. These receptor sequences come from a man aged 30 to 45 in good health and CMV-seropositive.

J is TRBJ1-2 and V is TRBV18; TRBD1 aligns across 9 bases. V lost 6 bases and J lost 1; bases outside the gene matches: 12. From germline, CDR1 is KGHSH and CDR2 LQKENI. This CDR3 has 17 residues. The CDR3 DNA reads TGTGCCAGCTCCCCAAGGGACAGGGACCGTAGTAACTATGGCTACACCTTC. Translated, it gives CASSPRDRDRSNYGYTF.

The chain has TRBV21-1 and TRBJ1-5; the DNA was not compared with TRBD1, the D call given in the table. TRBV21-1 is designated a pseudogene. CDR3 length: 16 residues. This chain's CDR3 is CASSKEGGMCNQPQHF. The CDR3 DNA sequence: TGTGCCAGCAGCAAAGAAGGGGGCATGTGCAATCAGCCCCAGCATTTT.

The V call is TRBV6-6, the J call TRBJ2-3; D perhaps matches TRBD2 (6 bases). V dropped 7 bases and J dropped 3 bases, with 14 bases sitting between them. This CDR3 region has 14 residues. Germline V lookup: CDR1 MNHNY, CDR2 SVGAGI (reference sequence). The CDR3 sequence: CASTRGGATDTQYF. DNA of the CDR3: TGTGCCAGCACCCGGGGCGGGGCTACAGATACGCAGTATTTT.

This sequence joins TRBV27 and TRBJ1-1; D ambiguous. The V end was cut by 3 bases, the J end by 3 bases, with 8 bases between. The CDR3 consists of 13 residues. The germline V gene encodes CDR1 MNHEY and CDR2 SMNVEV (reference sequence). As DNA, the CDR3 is TGTGCCAGCAGTTTCGGGTGGGACACTGAAGCTTTCTTT. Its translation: CASSFGWDTEAFF.

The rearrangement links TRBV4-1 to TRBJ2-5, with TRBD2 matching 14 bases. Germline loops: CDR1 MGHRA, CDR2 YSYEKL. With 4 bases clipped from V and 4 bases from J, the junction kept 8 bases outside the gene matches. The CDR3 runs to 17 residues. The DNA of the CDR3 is TGCGCCAGCAGCCGCGGGACTAGCGGGGGCCCCATAGAGACCCAGTACTTC. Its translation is CASSRGTSGGPIETQYF.

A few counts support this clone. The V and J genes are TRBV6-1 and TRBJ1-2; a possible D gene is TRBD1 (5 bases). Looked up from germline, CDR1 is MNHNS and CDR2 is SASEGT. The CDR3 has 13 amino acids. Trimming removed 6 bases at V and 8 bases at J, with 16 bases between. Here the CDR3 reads CASSFNGGGGYTF. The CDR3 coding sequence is TGTGCCAGCAGCTTTAATGGGGGAGGGGGCTACACCTTC.

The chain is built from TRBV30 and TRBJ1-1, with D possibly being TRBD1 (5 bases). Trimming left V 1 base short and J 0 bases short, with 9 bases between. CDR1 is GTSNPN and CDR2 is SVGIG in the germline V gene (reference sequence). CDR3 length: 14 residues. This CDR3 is CAWSERRVNTEAFF. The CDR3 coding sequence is TGTGCCTGGAGTGAACGCAGGGTGAACACTGAAGCTTTCTTT.

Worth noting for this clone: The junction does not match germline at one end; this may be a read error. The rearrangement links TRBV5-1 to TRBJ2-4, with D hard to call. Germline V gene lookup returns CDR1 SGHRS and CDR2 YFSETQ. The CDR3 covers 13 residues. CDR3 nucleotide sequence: TGCGCCAGCAGCTTGGAGGAAGGAAACAGTCAGTACTTC. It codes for CASSLEEGNSQYF.

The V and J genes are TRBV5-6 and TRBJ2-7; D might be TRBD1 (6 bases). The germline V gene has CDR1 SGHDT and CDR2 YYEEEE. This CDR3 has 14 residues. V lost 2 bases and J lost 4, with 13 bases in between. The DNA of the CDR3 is TGTGCCAGCAGCTTACCCGACAGGCATTACGAGCAGTACTTC. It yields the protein CASSLPDRHYEQYF.

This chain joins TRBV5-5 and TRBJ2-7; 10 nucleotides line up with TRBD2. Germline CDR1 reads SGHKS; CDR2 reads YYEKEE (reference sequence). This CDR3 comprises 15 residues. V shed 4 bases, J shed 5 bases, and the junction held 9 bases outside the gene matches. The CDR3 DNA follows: TGTGCCAGCAGCGTACTAGCGGGGCTCCTCGACGAGCAGTACTTC. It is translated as CASSVLAGLLDEQYF.

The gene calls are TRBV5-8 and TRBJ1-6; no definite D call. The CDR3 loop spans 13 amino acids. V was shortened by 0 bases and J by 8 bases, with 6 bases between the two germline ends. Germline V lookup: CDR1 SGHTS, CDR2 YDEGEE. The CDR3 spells CASSLAPDSPLHF. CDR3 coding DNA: TGTGCCAGCAGCTTGGCACCGGATTCACCCCTCCACTTT.

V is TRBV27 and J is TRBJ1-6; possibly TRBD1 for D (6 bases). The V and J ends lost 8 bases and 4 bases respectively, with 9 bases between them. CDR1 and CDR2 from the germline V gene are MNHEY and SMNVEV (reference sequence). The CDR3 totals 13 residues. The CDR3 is CASRQDYNSPLHF. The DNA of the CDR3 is TGTGCCAGCCGACAGGATTATAATTCACCCCTCCACTTT.

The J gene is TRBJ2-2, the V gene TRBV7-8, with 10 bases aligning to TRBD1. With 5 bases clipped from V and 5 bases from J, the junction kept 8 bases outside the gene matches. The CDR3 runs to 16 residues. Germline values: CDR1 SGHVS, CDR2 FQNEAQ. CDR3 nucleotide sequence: TGTGCCAGCAGCCCGCGACAGGGGGCCCGAACCGGGGAGCTGTTTTTT. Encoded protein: CASSPRQGARTGELFF.

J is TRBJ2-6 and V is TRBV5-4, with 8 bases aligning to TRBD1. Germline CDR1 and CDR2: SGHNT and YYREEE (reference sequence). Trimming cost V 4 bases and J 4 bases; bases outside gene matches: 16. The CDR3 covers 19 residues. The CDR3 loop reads CASSTTGGSWGAGANVLTF. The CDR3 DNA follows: TGTGCCAGCAGCACAACAGGGGGAAGCTGGGGAGCCGGGGCCAACGTCCTGACTTTC.

Here the CDR3 reads CASGRKREITGELFF. The DNA of the CDR3 is TGTGCCAGCGGTAGGAAGCGGGAGATCACCGGGGAGCTGTTTTTT. This chain links TRBV2 with TRBJ2-2, with 8 positions matching TRBD2. The CDR3 is made up of 15 amino acids. The trim removed 8 bases at V and 4 bases at J, leaving 9 bases unmatched. Germline V lookup: CDR1 SNHLY, CDR2 FYNNEI.

The CDR3 sequence: CASSGVGGQGNYGYTF. The CDR3 DNA is TGTGCCAGTAGTGGGGTAGGAGGACAGGGGAACTATGGCTACACCTTC. This chain connects TRBV19 to TRBJ1-2, with 9 bases identical to TRBD1. The CDR3 contains 16 residues. Trimming removed 5 bases from V and 2 bases from J; junction bases left unmatched: 9. The germline gives CDR1 LNHDA, CDR2 SQIVND (reference sequence).